This TCR beta chain emerged from a study of identical twins. TCRdb fed the 5' RACE reads into MiXCR, producing one record per CDR3 protein. The sample lists about 700,000 distinct CDR3 sequences, 5.5% to 6.5% occurring once. Notes on the study in general: Sharing of beta out-of-frame sequences by twins showed a weaker excess.

The V end was cut by 8 bases, the J end by 6 bases, with 20 bases between. In germline, CDR1 is MNHEY, CDR2 SMNVEV (reference sequence). This CDR3 is built from 14 residues. This clonotype was recorded many times. Its antigen is unidentified. This sequence joins TRBV27 and TRBJ2-7; possible D gene TRBD1, 5 bases. Sequenced sample: naive T cells sorted from blood. This TCR was recovered from a man in his late teens or twenties in good health. The CDR3 region has the DNA TGTGCCAGCGGACGGACATCCCCATGGCGCGAGCAGTACTTC. This sequence encodes CASGRTSPWREQYF.